What follows are 32 T cell receptor beta chains derived from one specimen sequenced in a study of blood T cell repertoires in COVID-19. Generated by immunoSEQ multiplex PCR, the TCRdb table keeps only in-frame clones and is missing some. The sample holds around 300,000 clones, approximately 90% seen once. Sequencing was done on a sample of peripheral blood. These receptors all come from a woman aged 25 to 39 with active or convalescent COVID-19.

This chain uses TRBV7-2 with TRBJ1-4, with 7 bases fitting TRBD1. Looked up from germline, CDR1 is SGHTA and CDR2 is FQGNSA. The CDR3 is 14 residues long. The ends lost 5 bases at V and 8 bases at J; junction bases unmatched: 8. DNA for the CDR3: TGTGCCAGCAGCCCCTCGACAGGGCCGGAAAAACTGTTTTTT. Protein: CASSPSTGPEKLFF.

This chain uses TRBV6-5 with TRBJ1-2, with 10 bases matching TRBD1. After removal of 5 bases from V and 4 bases from J, the junction contained 7 bases not matched to a gene. The CDR3 extends over 15 amino acids. Germline lookup yields CDR1 MNHEY and CDR2 SVGAGI. CDR3 protein: CASSRGDRGTYGYTF. The CDR3 bases are TGTGCCAGCAGTCGGGGGGACAGGGGCACCTATGGCTACACCTTC.

In DNA form, the CDR3 reads TGCGCCAGCAGCTCCGCAGGGGGCTTAGCGAACACTGAAGCTTTCTTT. This codes for CASSSAGGLANTEAFF. The chain employs TRBV5-1 and TRBJ1-1; 8 nucleotides match TRBD1. The CDR3 totals 16 residues. The germline V gene encodes CDR1 SGHRS and CDR2 YFSETQ. Trimming removed 3 bases from V and 1 base from J; junction bases left unmatched: 8.

V gene TRBV24-1 combines with J gene TRBJ1-1, with D perhaps matching TRBD1 (6 bases). The CDR3 is 15 amino acids. Trimming took 4 bases from V and 0 from J, leaving 11 bases between them. CDR1 is KGHDR and CDR2 is SFDVKD in the germline V gene. The CDR3 bases are TGTGCCACCAGTGAGTTGACAGGTATGAACACTGAAGCTTTCTTT. It encodes CATSELTGMNTEAFF.

The rearrangement uses TRBV24-1 and TRBJ1-2, with D uncertain. The V gene's germline CDR1 is KGHDR and CDR2 SFDVKD. CDR3 length equals 16 residues. Trimming removed 2 bases at V and 2 bases at J, with 14 bases between. The CDR3 DNA reads as TGTGCCACCAGTGATTCCAGACGACCTAGGAACTATGGCTACACCTTC. Its translation is CATSDSRRPRNYGYTF.

The chain recombines TRBV7-3 with TRBJ2-2, with D possibly being TRBD2 (7 bases). Trimming removed 8 bases at V and 8 bases at J, with 18 bases between. This CDR3 comprises 14 residues. Germline V CDR1 and CDR2: SGHTA, FQGTGA. CDR3 sequence reads: CASQDTGRAGELFF. The DNA of the CDR3 is TGTGCCAGCCAAGACACAGGGAGGGCGGGGGAGCTGTTTTTT.

The rearrangement links TRBV21-1 to TRBJ1-5; the tabulated D call, TRBD1, remains unverified against the DNA. TRBV21-1 is a recognized pseudogene. CDR3 size: 22 residues. CDR3 DNA: TGTGCCAGCAGCAAAGAGGAGAGTCGCCGGGACAGGGGCTGTCCCGCTAATCAGCCCCAGCATTTT. Protein product: CASSKEESRRDRGCPANQPQHF.

The chain combines TRBV19 with TRBJ2-5; 9 bases fit TRBD1. Germline CDR1 reads LNHDA; CDR2 reads SQIVND (reference sequence). This CDR3 contains 13 residues. Trimming removed 6 bases from V and 6 bases from J; junction bases left unmatched: 5. This chain's CDR3 is CASRGTGLKTQYF. As DNA, the CDR3 is TGTGCCAGTAGGGGGACAGGGTTGAAGACCCAGTACTTC.

This clone was picked up a small number of times. The gene calls are TRBV10-3 and TRBJ1-1; perhaps TRBD1 as D (5 bases). The CDR3 spans 13 residues. V shed 6 bases and J shed 6 bases, with 14 bases lying between them. Germline assignment: CDR1 ENHRY and CDR2 SYGVKD. Written as DNA, the CDR3 is TGTGCCATCAGAGATCGACAGTTTCCTGAAGCTTTCTTT. As protein: CAIRDRQFPEAFF.

The chain uses TRBV4-2 and TRBJ2-3, with D possibly matching TRBD2 (6 bases). Germline assignment: CDR1 LGHNA and CDR2 YNFKEQ. The CDR3 sequence is 15 residues long. V lost 0 bases to trimming and J lost 6 bases, with 13 bases between them. The CDR3 here is CASSQDAGPRDTQYF. The CDR3 DNA reads TGTGCCAGCAGCCAAGATGCGGGACCTCGCGATACGCAGTATTTT.

V usage is TRBV7-2 and J usage is TRBJ2-4, with TRBD1 matching over 8 bases. This CDR3 has 16 residues. The J segment lost 1 base and the V segment lost 1 base, leaving 3 bases of the junction unmatched. Germline-derived CDR1 and CDR2 are SGHTA and FQGNSA. DNA for the CDR3: TGTGCCAGCAGCTTAGAAACAGGGGGGGCCAAAAACATTCAGTACTTC. Translation: CASSLETGGAKNIQYF.

Points on this clone: This sample includes further DNA sequences coding for the same CDR3. The rearrangement links TRBV19 to TRBJ2-1; tentatively, D is TRBD2 (6 bases). Germline assignment: CDR1 LNHDA and CDR2 SQIVND (reference sequence). This CDR3 spans 14 amino acids. V was clipped by 5 bases and J by 0 bases, with 8 bases between them. The CDR3, as DNA: TGTGCCAGTAGTCTCGGGAGCTCCTACAATGAGCAGTTCTTC. This codes for CASSLGSSYNEQFF.

The chain combines TRBV10-3 with TRBJ2-2, with a possible D match to TRBD2 (5 bases). V was cut by 2 bases and J by 2 bases, with 9 bases left in between. CDR1 ENHRY and CDR2 SYGVKD come from the germline V gene. The CDR3 is 15 amino acids. CDR3 nucleotides: TGTGCCATCAGTGAGGGAGCGGTAAACACCGGGGAGCTGTTTTTT. Its protein is CAISEGAVNTGELFF.

The rearrangement joins TRBV6-5 to TRBJ2-7; unclear D gene. V shed 2 bases and J shed 1 base, with 6 bases lying between them. The germline gives CDR1 MNHEY, CDR2 SVGAGI. The CDR3 length is 13 residues. Here the CDR3 DNA reads TGTGCCAGCAGTTACCGAGATTCCTACGAGCAGTACTTC. Amino acids: CASSYRDSYEQYF.

The chain links TRBV29-1 to TRBJ2-7; TRBD2 agrees at 11 bases. V shed 5 bases and J 0 bases; nucleotides not matched to a gene: 6. The CDR3 is 15 residues long. Germline assignment: CDR1 SQVTM and CDR2 ANQGSEA. Here the CDR3 reads CSVPGLAGSSYEQYF. Written as DNA, the CDR3 is TGCAGCGTTCCCGGACTAGCGGGTAGCTCCTACGAGCAGTACTTC.

The chain employs TRBV2 and TRBJ2-5, with D possibly being TRBD2 (5 bases). CDR1 and CDR2 (germline): SNHLY, FYNNEI. The germline V and J ends were trimmed by 4 bases and 5 bases, with 8 bases remaining between them. This CDR3 is built from 12 residues. The CDR3 spells CASSGRAETQYF. The CDR3 bases are TGTGCCAGCAGTGGGCGGGCGGAGACCCAGTACTTC.

The chain joins TRBV18 to TRBJ1-2, with TRBD1 as a possible D gene (6 bases). The ends were cut back, 1 base at V and 5 bases at J, with 14 bases in the middle. This CDR3 contains 15 residues. Germline CDR1 KGHSH, CDR2 LQKENI. The chain's CDR3 is CASSPQGAGAYGYTF. DNA of the CDR3: TGTGCCAGCTCACCACAGGGCGCGGGGGCTTATGGCTACACCTTC. Supplemented by reference TRBV18 and TRBJ1-2, the full variable domain reads NAGVMQNPRHLVRRRGQEARLRCSPMKGHSHVYWYRQLPEEGLKFMVYLQKENIIDESGMPKERFSAEFPKEGPSILRIQQVVRGDSAAYFCASSPQGAGAYGYTFGSGTRLTVV.

This clone was counted a few times. The V and J genes are TRBV27 and TRBJ1-1; D remains ambiguous. This CDR3 comprises 13 residues. CDR1 is MNHEY, CDR2 SMNVEV, per germline (reference sequence). V dropped 3 bases and J dropped 7 bases, with 12 bases sitting between them. CDR3 coding DNA: TGTGCCAGCAGTTTTGTGGGAGGATTTGAAGCTTTCTTT. It encodes CASSFVGGFEAFF.

J is TRBJ1-2 and V is TRBV28; possible D gene TRBD1, 5 bases. The CDR3 is 14 residues long. The V and J ends lost 2 bases and 4 bases respectively, with 11 bases between them. Germline V gene data show CDR1 as MDHEN and CDR2 as SYDVKM. For the CDR3, the DNA is TGTGCCAGCAGTTTACAGGGAGGTGGCTATGGCTACACCTTC. It translates to CASSLQGGGYGYTF.

The chain is built from TRBV5-6 and TRBJ2-7; a weak D match, TRBD2 (5 bases). This CDR3 is 15 amino acids long. The V and J ends lost 5 bases and 3 bases respectively, with 18 bases between them. Germline CDR1 reads SGHDT; CDR2 reads YYEEEE. CDR3 protein: CASRRVHSEFYEQYF. The CDR3 region has the DNA TGTGCCAGCAGGAGGGTCCATTCGGAATTCTACGAGCAGTACTTC. Drawing the rest from reference TRBV5-6 and TRBJ2-7, the complete variable domain is DAGVTQSPTHLIKTRGQQVTLRCSPKSGHDTVSWYQQALGQGPQFIFQYYEEEERQRGNFPDRFSGHQFPNYSSELNVNALLLGDSALYLCASRRVHSEFYEQYFGPGTRLTVT.

The chain links TRBV30 to TRBJ1-3; D not certain. V lost 1 base and J 4 bases, leaving 11 bases between the germline ends. The germline CDR1 and CDR2 sequences are GTSNPN and SVGIG (reference sequence). The CDR3 totals 14 residues. In DNA form, the CDR3 reads TGTGCCTGGAGTGGATACGCTGCGGGAAACACCATATATTTT. The encoded protein is CAWSGYAAGNTIYF.

This chain connects TRBV3-1 (or the pseudogene TRBV3-2) to TRBJ2-1, with TRBD2 matching over 10 bases. The CDR3 is 16 amino acids. After removal of 10 bases from V and 0 bases from J, the junction contained 9 bases not matched to a gene. Germline-derived CDR1 and CDR2 are LGHDT and YNNKEL (reference sequence). CDR3 coding DNA: TGTGCCACCCGGACTAGCGGTCCCGGCTCCTACAATGAGCAGTTCTTC. It is translated as CATRTSGPGSYNEQFF.

The rearrangement joins TRBV27 to TRBJ1-2; tentatively, D is TRBD1 (5 bases). Germline V gene data show CDR1 as MNHEY and CDR2 as SMNVEV (reference sequence). The CDR3 extends over 13 amino acids. V lost 2 bases, J lost 8 bases, and 12 bases lay in between. The CDR3 sequence: CASSLRQGGGYTF. CDR3 sequence (DNA): TGTGCCAGCAGTTTACGTCAGGGTGGCGGCTACACCTTC.

The chain has TRBV6-5 and TRBJ2-7, with TRBD2 matching 7 bases. The CDR3 sequence is 14 residues long. Germline CDR1 and CDR2: MNHEY and SVGAGI. With V trimmed by 5 bases and J by 3 bases, 7 bases remained unmatched. CDR3 region: CASSPSGGFYEQYF. For the CDR3, the DNA is TGTGCCAGCAGTCCCTCGGGAGGCTTCTACGAGCAGTACTTC.

The V gene is TRBV19, the J gene TRBJ1-2, with 7 bases identical to TRBD1. The ends lost 5 bases at V and 7 bases at J; junction bases unmatched: 13. This CDR3 spans 15 amino acids. Germline CDR1 is LNHDA and CDR2 is SQIVND (reference sequence). The CDR3 protein is CASSSRRQGTFGYTF. The CDR3 bases are TGTGCCAGTAGTTCCCGCCGACAGGGAACTTTTGGCTACACCTTC.

About this clone: One end of the junction does not line up with germline, which may come from a read error. The V and J genes are TRBV7-7 and TRBJ2-7, with D perhaps TRBD1 (6 bases). This CDR3 contains 15 residues. From germline, CDR1 is SSHAT and CDR2 FNYEAQ (reference sequence). In DNA form, the CDR3 reads TGTGCTAGCAGCTTAGCCGCAGGGGTGACCTACGAGCAGTACTTC. Its protein product is CASSLAAGVTYEQYF.

This sequence joins TRBV19 and TRBJ1-5, with D possibly being TRBD1 (6 bases). The CDR3 is 13 residues long. Germline CDR1 is LNHDA and CDR2 is SQIVND (reference sequence). V was shortened by 5 bases and J by 4 bases, with 9 bases between the two germline ends. The CDR3 protein is CASSLTGNQPQHF. The CDR3 coding sequence is TGTGCCAGTAGTCTTACAGGGAATCAGCCCCAGCATTTT. The full variable domain, in which reference TRBV19 and TRBJ1-5 provide the parts outside the CDR3, is DGGITQSPKYLFRKEGQNVTLSCEQNLNHDAMYWYRQDPGQGLRLIYYSQIVNDFQKGDIAEGYSVSREKKESFPLTVTSAQKNPTAFYLCASSLTGNQPQHFGDGTRLSIL.

As regards this clone: Other DNA sequences in the sample encode the same CDR3. V and J are TRBV7-3 and TRBJ2-5; a possible D gene is TRBD2 (5 bases). CDR1 and CDR2 from the germline V gene are SGHTA and FQGTGA. The length of the CDR3 is 13 residues. With 5 bases removed from V and 2 bases from J, the gap between germline ends came to 9 bases. CDR3: CASSPTGQETQYF. For the CDR3, the DNA is TGTGCCAGCAGCCCAACGGGGCAAGAGACCCAGTACTTC.

The rearrangement joins TRBV5-6 to TRBJ1-1, with 7 bases fitting TRBD1. V lost 0 bases to trimming and J lost 5 bases; unmatched junction nucleotides: 7. Germline V lookup: CDR1 SGHDT, CDR2 YYEEEE. This CDR3 contains 15 residues. As DNA, the CDR3 is TGTGCCAGCAGCTTGGAGAACAGGGGAGGTACTGAAGCTTTCTTT. It yields the protein CASSLENRGGTEAFF.

This clone was recorded only once. CDR3 sequence: CAWSGKARGLVGYTF. In DNA form, the CDR3 reads TGTGCCTGGAGTGGAAAGGCTAGGGGGCTTGTTGGCTACACCTTC. The gene calls are TRBV30 and TRBJ1-2; 7 bases map to TRBD1. The CDR3 is 15 amino acids. CDR1 and CDR2 (germline): GTSNPN, SVGIG (reference sequence). The ends lost 1 base at V and 7 bases at J; junction bases unmatched: 12.

The chain joins TRBV2 to TRBJ1-1, with 7 positions matching TRBD1. J lost 1 base, V lost 6 bases, and 5 bases had no gene match. Germline CDR1 is SNHLY and CDR2 is FYNNEI. The CDR3 extends over 14 amino acids. CDR3 sequence: CASRKTGRNTEAFF. The DNA for the CDR3 is TGTGCCAGCAGAAAGACAGGGAGGAACACTGAAGCTTTCTTT. Looking up the rest from reference TRBV2 and TRBJ1-1 gives the full variable domain: EPEVTQTPSHQVTQMGQEVILRCVPISNHLYFYWYRQILGQKVEFLVSFYNNEISEKSEIFDDQFSVERPDGSNFTLKIRSTKLEDSAMYFCASRKTGRNTEAFFGQGTRLTVV.

V is TRBV4-3 and J is TRBJ2-3, with 10 bases fitting TRBD1. J lost 3 bases, V lost 5 bases, and 5 bases had no gene match. Germline-derived CDR1 and CDR2 are LGHNA and YSLEER. This CDR3 is built from 15 residues. The CDR3 DNA sequence: TGCGCCAGCAGCGAGGGACAGGGGAGGACAGATACGCAGTATTTT. Translation gives CASSEGQGRTDTQYF.